This entry lists 16 T cell receptor beta chains sequenced from one sample in a study of CD8 T cells in acute hepatitis C reinfection. Measured with immunoSEQ multiplex PCR; TCRdb has only the in-frame clones, and not every one. The sample includes 30,000 to 40,000 clones, 87% seen only once; the top ten take 0.5%. As to time point: naive CD8 control sorted from an acute-time-point sample. Input material: naive CD8+ T cells from PBMCs. These TCRs come from a man in his thirties or forties with chronic hepatitis C.

This chain connects TRBV21-1 to TRBJ1-3; the table gives TRBD1 as D, unverified against the DNA. TRBV21-1 corresponds to a pseudogene. The CDR3 contains 16 residues. CDR3 amino acids: CASRSPAGQMENTIYF. The CDR3 DNA is TGTGCCAGCCGCTCACCCGCGGGACAGATGGAAAACACCATATATTTT.

This sequence joins TRBV19 and TRBJ2-3, with a possible D match to TRBD1 (6 bases). The CDR3 has 16 residues. With 4 bases removed from V and 3 bases from J, the gap between germline ends came to 17 bases. The germline CDR1 and CDR2 sequences are LNHDA and SQIVND (reference sequence). The CDR3 is CASSNRETDLTDTQYF. CDR3 in DNA: TGTGCCAGTAGTAACAGGGAGACGGACCTAACAGATACGCAGTATTTT.

A note on this clone: Germline and junction disagree at one end, which may indicate a read error. Other DNA sequences in the same sample also yield this CDR3. The V gene is TRBV29-1, the J gene TRBJ2-2; 8 bases are a match to TRBD2. This CDR3 is 13 amino acids long. The V gene's germline CDR1 is SQVTM and CDR2 ANQGSEA. The CDR3 coding sequence is TGCAGCGCCATAGCGGGGAACACCGGAGAGCTGTTTTTT. It codes for CSAIAGNTGELFF.

The gene calls are TRBV4-1 and TRBJ2-2; D is possibly TRBD2 (7 bases). The V gene's germline CDR1 is MGHRA and CDR2 YSYEKL. The V end was cut by 1 base, the J end by 4 bases, with 13 bases between. This CDR3 spans 16 amino acids. In DNA, the CDR3 is TGCGCCAGCAGCCAAGGGGGGGGGCCCTTCACCGGGGAGCTGTTTTTT. Translation: CASSQGGGPFTGELFF.

The V and J genes are TRBV29-1 and TRBJ2-7, with TRBD2 matching 12 bases. Germline CDR1 reads SQVTM; CDR2 reads ANQGSEA. The J segment lost 1 base and the V segment lost 4 bases, leaving 8 bases of the junction unmatched. This CDR3 comprises 16 residues. The CDR3 sequence: CSVGASGGERSYEQYF. The CDR3 DNA reads TGCAGCGTTGGGGCTAGCGGGGGGGAGAGGTCCTACGAGCAGTACTTC.

The J gene is TRBJ2-7, the V gene TRBV27; TRBD2 matches 13 bases. The germline V gene encodes CDR1 MNHEY and CDR2 SMNVEV (reference sequence). V lost 7 bases, J lost 7 bases, and 7 bases stayed unmatched. The CDR3 runs to 14 residues. CDR3 region: CASMRLAGGEEQYF. Written as DNA, the CDR3 is TGTGCCAGCATGAGACTAGCGGGAGGTGAGGAGCAGTACTTC.

This clone was found once. V and J are TRBV27 and TRBJ1-2; tentative D call: TRBD1 (5 bases). The CDR3 is 13 residues long. The germline gives CDR1 MNHEY, CDR2 SMNVEV (reference sequence). V lost 6 bases and J 7 bases, leaving 15 bases between the germline ends. The CDR3 protein is CASSSGTLSGYTF. DNA of the CDR3: TGTGCCAGCAGCTCTGGGACCCTGAGTGGCTACACCTTC.

This clone was found once. The chain carries TRBV27 and TRBJ2-7; D is ambiguous. The V gene lost 3 bases and the J gene lost 1 base, with 7 bases spanning the gap. CDR3 length equals 13 residues. The V gene's germline CDR1 is MNHEY and CDR2 SMNVEV (reference sequence). In DNA form, the CDR3 reads TGTGCCAGCAGTTTTTTTGGGTCCTACGAGCAGTACTTC. Translation gives CASSFFGSYEQYF.

The chain couples TRBV18 to TRBJ1-2; D call uncertain. V was shortened by 1 base and J by 5 bases, with 14 bases between the two germline ends. The germline gives CDR1 KGHSH, CDR2 LQKENI. The length of the CDR3 is 15 residues. CDR3 coding DNA: TGTGCCAGCTCACCACGTTCGGATCCGGGTTATGGCTACACCTTC. Translating it yields CASSPRSDPGYGYTF.

This chain connects TRBV7-6 to TRBJ1-6; TRBD1 agrees at 8 bases. This CDR3 contains 16 residues. Per germline, CDR1 SGHVS and CDR2 FNYEAQ. With 3 bases clipped from V and 8 bases from J, the junction kept 9 bases outside the gene matches. The CDR3 region has the DNA TGTGCCAGCAGCTTCGGAGACAGGGGCCCGCATTCACCCCTCCACTTT. It encodes CASSFGDRGPHSPLHF.

CDR3: CASSRRTINTEAFF. Here the CDR3 DNA reads TGTGCCAGCAGTAGAAGGACCATTAACACTGAAGCTTTCTTT. This rearrangement joins TRBV6-1 to TRBJ1-1; D not certain. Germline V gene data show CDR1 as MNHNS and CDR2 as SASEGT. This CDR3 contains 14 residues. V dropped 5 bases and J dropped 2 bases, with 12 bases sitting between them.

The chain has TRBV5-1 and TRBJ2-5; D gene unclear. The closer fit of TRBJ2-7 to the DNA end suggests the J call may be wrong. CDR3 length: 13 amino acids. The germline CDR1 and CDR2 sequences are SGHRS and YFSETQ. The CDR3 protein is CASSLQISYEQYF. The CDR3 nucleotides read TGCGCCAGCAGCTTGCAGATCTCCTACGAGCAGTACTTC.

This chain links TRBV9 with TRBJ1-2; the D gene is possibly TRBD1 (5 bases). Trimming took off 6 bases at V and 4 bases at J, with 19 bases between the two ends. Looked up from germline, CDR1 is SGDLS and CDR2 is YYNGEE. The CDR3 loop spans 15 amino acids. CDR3 loop: CASIRDPELGYGYTF. CDR3 sequence (DNA): TGTGCCAGCATTAGGGACCCCGAATTAGGCTATGGCTACACCTTC.

This clone occurred a few times. This chain links TRBV19 with TRBJ1-2; D not resolved. V was shortened by 3 bases and J by 4 bases, with 15 bases between the two germline ends. Per germline, CDR1 LNHDA and CDR2 SQIVND (reference sequence). The length of the CDR3 is 15 residues. In DNA, the CDR3 is TGTGCCAGTAGTATGCGAGAAGGAGGAGGCTATGGCTACACCTTC. It is translated as CASSMREGGGYGYTF. Supplemented by reference TRBV19 and TRBJ1-2, the full variable domain reads DGGITQSPKYLFRKEGQNVTLSCEQNLNHDAMYWYRQDPGQGLRLIYYSQIVNDFQKGDIAEGYSVSREKKESFPLTVTSAQKNPTAFYLCASSMREGGGYGYTFGSGTRLTVV.

This clone was observed a single time. J is TRBJ2-1 and V is TRBV4-3, with 8 nucleotides matching TRBD2. The trim removed 1 base at V and 1 base at J, leaving 6 bases unmatched. This CDR3 is built from 17 residues. The germline V gene has CDR1 LGHNA and CDR2 YSLEER. The CDR3 DNA sequence: TGCGCCAGCAGCCAAGGGGCGGGGGGCGATTCCTACAATGAGCAGTTCTTC. Protein sequence: CASSQGAGGDSYNEQFF.

V is TRBV4-2 and J is TRBJ2-7; D call uncertain. V dropped 4 bases and J dropped 3 bases, with 10 bases sitting between them. The CDR3 runs to 13 residues. CDR1 and CDR2 from the germline V gene are LGHNA and YNFKEQ. CDR3 DNA sequence: TGTGCCAGCAGCCTTCTAGGGAACTACGAGCAGTACTTC. As protein: CASSLLGNYEQYF.